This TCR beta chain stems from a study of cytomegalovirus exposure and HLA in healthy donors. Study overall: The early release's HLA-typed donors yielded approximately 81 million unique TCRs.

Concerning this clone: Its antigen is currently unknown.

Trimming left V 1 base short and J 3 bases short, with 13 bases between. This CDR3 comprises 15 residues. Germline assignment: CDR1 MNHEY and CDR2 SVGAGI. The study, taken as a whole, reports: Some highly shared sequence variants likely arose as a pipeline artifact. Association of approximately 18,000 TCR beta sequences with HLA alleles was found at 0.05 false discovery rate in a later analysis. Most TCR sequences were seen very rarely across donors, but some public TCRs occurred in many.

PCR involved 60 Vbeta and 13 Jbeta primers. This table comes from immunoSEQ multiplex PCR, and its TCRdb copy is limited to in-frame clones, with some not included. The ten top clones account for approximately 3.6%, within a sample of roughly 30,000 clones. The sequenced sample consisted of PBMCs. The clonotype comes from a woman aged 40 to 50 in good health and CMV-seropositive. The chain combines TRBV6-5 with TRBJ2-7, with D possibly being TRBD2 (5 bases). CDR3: CASSYLGRRFYEQYF. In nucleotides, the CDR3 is TGTGCCAGCAGTTACTTAGGGAGACGGTTCTACGAGCAGTACTTC.